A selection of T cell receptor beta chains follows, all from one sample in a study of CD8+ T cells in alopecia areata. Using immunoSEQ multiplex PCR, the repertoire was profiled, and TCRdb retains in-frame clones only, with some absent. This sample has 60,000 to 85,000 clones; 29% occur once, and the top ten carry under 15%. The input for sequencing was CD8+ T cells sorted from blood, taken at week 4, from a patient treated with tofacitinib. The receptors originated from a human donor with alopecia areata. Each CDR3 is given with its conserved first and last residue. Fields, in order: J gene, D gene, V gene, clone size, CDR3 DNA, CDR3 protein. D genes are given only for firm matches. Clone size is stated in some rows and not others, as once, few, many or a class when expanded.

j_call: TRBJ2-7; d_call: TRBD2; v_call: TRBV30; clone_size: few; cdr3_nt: TGTGCCTTGACCGTGGCTAGCGGGAAGGCCTACGAGCAGTACTTC; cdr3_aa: CALTVASGKAYEQYF
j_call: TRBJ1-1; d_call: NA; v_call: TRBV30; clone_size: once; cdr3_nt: TGTGCCTGGAGGTCGAGCCTGGGGGGGAACACTGAAGCTTTCTTT; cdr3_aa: CAWRSSLGGNTEAFF
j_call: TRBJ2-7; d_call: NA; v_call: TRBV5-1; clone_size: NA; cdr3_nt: TGCGCCAGCAGCTCGGGACTGAAGACGTACGAGCAGTACTTC; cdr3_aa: CASSSGLKTYEQYF
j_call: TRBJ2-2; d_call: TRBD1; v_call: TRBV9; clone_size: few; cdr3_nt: TGTGCCAGCAGCGCTACAGGGGGCGTCACCGGGGAGCTGTTTTTT; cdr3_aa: CASSATGGVTGELFF
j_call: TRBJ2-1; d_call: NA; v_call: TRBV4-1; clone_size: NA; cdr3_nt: TGCGCCAGCAGCCAAGATCTGGGGGCCAACTACAATGAGCAGTTCTTC; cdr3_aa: CASSQDLGANYNEQFF
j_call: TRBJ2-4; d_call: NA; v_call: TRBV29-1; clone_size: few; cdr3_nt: TGCAGCGCAACGACTGGGGACATTCAGTACTTC; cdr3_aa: CSATTGDIQYF
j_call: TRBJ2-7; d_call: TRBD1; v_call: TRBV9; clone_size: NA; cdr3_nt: TGTGCCAGCAGCCATTCGAGGGACAGGAGCTCCTACGAGCAGTACTTC; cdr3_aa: CASSHSRDRSSYEQYF
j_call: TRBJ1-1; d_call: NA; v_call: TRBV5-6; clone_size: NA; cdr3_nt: TGTGCCAGCAGCTTGGCGCAGGAATCTGAAGCTTTCTTT; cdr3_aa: CASSLAQESEAFF
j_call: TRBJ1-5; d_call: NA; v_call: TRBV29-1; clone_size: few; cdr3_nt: TGCAGCGTTGGGGAGGGTCAGCCCCAGCATTTT; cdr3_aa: CSVGEGQPQHF
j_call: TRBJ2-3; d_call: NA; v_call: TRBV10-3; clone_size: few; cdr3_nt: TGTGCCATCAGTGTGGGAGATACGCAGTATTTT; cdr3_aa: CAISVGDTQYF
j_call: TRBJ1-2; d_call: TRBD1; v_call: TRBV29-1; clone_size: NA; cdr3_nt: TGCAGCGTACCCGGGACAGGGGGCGGGAGCTACACCTTC; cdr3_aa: CSVPGTGGGSYTF
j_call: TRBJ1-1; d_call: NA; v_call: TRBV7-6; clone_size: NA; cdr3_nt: TGTGCCAGCAGCTTAGTCACTGGGAACACTGAAGCTTTCTTT; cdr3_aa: CASSLVTGNTEAFF
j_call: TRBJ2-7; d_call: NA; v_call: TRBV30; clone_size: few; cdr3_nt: TGTGCCTGGATACCGGAGGTGGCCTACGAGCAGTACTTC; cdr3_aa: CAWIPEVAYEQYF
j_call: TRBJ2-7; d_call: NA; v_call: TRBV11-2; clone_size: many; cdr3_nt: TGTGCCAGCAGCTCCTCTGGGGGAGAGATACCCTACGAGCAGTACTTC; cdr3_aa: CASSSSGGEIPYEQYF
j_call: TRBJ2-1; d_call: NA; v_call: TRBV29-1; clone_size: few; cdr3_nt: TGCAGCGTCCCGGGGGAGGGGGTCGATGAGCAGTTCTTC; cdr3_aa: CSVPGEGVDEQFF
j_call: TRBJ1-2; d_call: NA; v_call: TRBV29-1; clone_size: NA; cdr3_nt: TGCAGCGTTGAAGGGTCAGGCTATGGCTACACCTTC; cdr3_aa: CSVEGSGYGYTF
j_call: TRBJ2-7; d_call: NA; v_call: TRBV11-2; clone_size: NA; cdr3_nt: TGTGCCAGCAGCCCCCCCTCCTACGAGCAGTACTTC; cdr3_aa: CASSPPSYEQYF
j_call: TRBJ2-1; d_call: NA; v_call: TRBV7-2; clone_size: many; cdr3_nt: TGTGCCAGCAGCTTAACGGAAGATGAGCAGTTCTTC; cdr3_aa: CASSLTEDEQFF
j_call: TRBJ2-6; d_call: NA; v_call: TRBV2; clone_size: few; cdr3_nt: TGTGCCAGCGTCGATCGGGGAGAGGACTCTGGGGCCAACGTCCTGACTTTC; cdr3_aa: CASVDRGEDSGANVLTF
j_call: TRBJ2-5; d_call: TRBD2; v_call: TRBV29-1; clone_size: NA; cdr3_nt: TGCAGCGTTGTGTGGGTGAGGGCAGCGGGAGTAAGTGGGGAGACCCAGTACTTC; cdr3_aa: CSVVWVRAAGVSGETQYF
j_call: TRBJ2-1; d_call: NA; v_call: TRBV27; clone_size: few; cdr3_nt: TGTGCCAGCAGTTTAACGGCTAGCTCCTACAATGAGCAGTTCTTC; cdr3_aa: CASSLTASSYNEQFF
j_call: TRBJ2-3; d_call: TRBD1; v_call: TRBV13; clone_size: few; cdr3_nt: TGTGCCAGCAGCCCGACAGGGAGCACAGATACGCAGTATTTT; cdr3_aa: CASSPTGSTDTQYF
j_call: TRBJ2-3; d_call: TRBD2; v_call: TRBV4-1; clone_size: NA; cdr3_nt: TGCGCCAGCAGCCAAGAGCTAGCGGGGACCTTTTTCACAGATACGCAGTATTTT; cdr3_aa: CASSQELAGTFFTDTQYF
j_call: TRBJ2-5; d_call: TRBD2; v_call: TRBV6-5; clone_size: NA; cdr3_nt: TGTGCCAGCAGTACACTAGCGGGAGACCAAGAGACCCAGTACTTC; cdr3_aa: CASSTLAGDQETQYF
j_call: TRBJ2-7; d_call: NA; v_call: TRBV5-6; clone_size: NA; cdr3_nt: TGTGCCAGCAGCACAGGACAGCTTACCTACGAGCAGTACTTC; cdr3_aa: CASSTGQLTYEQYF
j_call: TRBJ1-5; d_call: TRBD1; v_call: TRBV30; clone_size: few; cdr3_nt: TGTGCCTGGTCAGGGGGGCAGATGATCCAGCCCCAGCATTTT; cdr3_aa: CAWSGGQMIQPQHF
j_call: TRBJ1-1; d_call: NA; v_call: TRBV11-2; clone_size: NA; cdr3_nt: TGTGCCAGCACCCCGCCGGGAATCACTGAAGCTTTCTTT; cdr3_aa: CASTPPGITEAFF
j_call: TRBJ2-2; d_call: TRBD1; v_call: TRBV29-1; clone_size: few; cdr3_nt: TGCAGCGTAGGGACAGCGAACACCGGGGAGCTGTTTTTT; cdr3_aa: CSVGTANTGELFF
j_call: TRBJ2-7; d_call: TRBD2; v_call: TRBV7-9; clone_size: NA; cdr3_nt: TGTGCCAGCAGCTTTTCCGGGACTATTGACGAGCAGTACTTC; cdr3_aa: CASSFSGTIDEQYF